Each of the 9 T cell receptor beta chains below was sequenced from the same sample in a study of T cells after yellow fever vaccination. Using its own MiXCR run on the 5' RACE reads, TCRdb lists one record per CDR3 protein. This sample has some 240,000 distinct CDR3 sequences, with approximately 5.2% found just once. This specimen was CD4+ T cells sorted from PBMCs, taken on the day of the yellow fever booster vaccination. The receptors were sampled from a man younger than 30 who received the YFV17D yellow fever vaccine.

The chain is built from TRBV14 and TRBJ1-4; the D is unclear. Trimming removed 3 bases at V and 10 bases at J, with 12 bases between. This CDR3 contains 13 residues. Germline loops: CDR1 SGHDN, CDR2 FVKESK. The CDR3 loop reads CASSQGSGGKLFF. The CDR3 DNA sequence: TGTGCCAGCAGCCAGGGATCTGGTGGAAAACTGTTTTTT.

V and J are TRBV7-2 and TRBJ2-2; D is unresolved. Trimming left V 8 bases short and J 7 bases short, with 8 bases between. From germline, CDR1 is SGHTA and CDR2 FQGNSA. CDR3 size: 11 residues. The CDR3 sequence is CASHIVGELFF. CDR3 nucleotide sequence: TGTGCCAGCCATATTGTCGGGGAGCTGTTTTTT.

This chain uses TRBV7-9 with TRBJ2-3; no definite D call. The CDR3 totals 12 residues. Germline CDR1 and CDR2: SEHNR and FQNEAQ (reference sequence). The ends were cut back, 10 bases at V and 1 base at J, with 9 bases in the middle. CDR3 nucleotide sequence: TGTGCCACCGAATTAGGCACAGATACGCAGTATTTT. This codes for CATELGTDTQYF.

V gene TRBV5-1 combines with J gene TRBJ1-1; possible D gene TRBD1, 5 bases. Between the trimmed V and J ends, which lost 1 base and 6 bases, there was a span of 16 bases. This CDR3 comprises 15 residues. Germline assignment: CDR1 SGHRS and CDR2 YFSETQ. Here the CDR3 reads CASSLSLGDYSEAFF. The CDR3 DNA is TGCGCCAGCAGCTTGTCGTTGGGGGACTATTCTGAAGCTTTCTTT.

This clonotype was seen many times. The chain joins TRBV9 to TRBJ1-3; 9 positions match TRBD1. This CDR3 has 15 residues. The junction had 4 bases not matched to a gene; V was cut back by 6 bases and J by 0 bases. The germline V gene has CDR1 SGDLS and CDR2 YYNGEE. The CDR3 DNA is TGTGCCAGCAACACAGGGGGCACCTCTGGAAACACCATATATTTT. Protein sequence: CASNTGGTSGNTIYF.

In its sample, this clonotype was seen a few times. The V call is TRBV5-1, the J call TRBJ2-7; 9 bases line up with TRBD1. The V gene end was trimmed by 0 bases and the J gene end by 4 bases; junction bases not matched to a gene: 8. This CDR3 is built from 16 residues. Germline lookup yields CDR1 SGHRS and CDR2 YFSETQ. The CDR3 coding sequence is TGCGCCAGCAGCTTGGTACCTCTTGGGACAGGGTACGAGCAGTACTTC. It codes for CASSLVPLGTGYEQYF.

This clonotype was found a few times. The chain links TRBV12-3 or TRBV12-4 to TRBJ2-1; TRBD1 matches at 10 bases. The CDR3 contains 16 residues. The junction had 11 bases not matched to a gene; V was cut back by 6 bases and J by 6 bases. The DNA of the CDR3 is TGTGCCAGCAGCAACCACCGGGACAGGGGATCCAATGAGCAGTTCTTC. Translated, it gives CASSNHRDRGSNEQFF.

The chain has TRBV10-3 and TRBJ1-1; D is undetermined. V was pared by 0 bases and J by 2 bases, with 7 bases between. The CDR3 is 14 amino acids. CDR1 ENHRY and CDR2 SYGVKD come from the germline V gene. The CDR3 DNA reads TGTGCCATCAGTGAGTCTGAAAGCAACACTGAAGCTTTCTTT. Translated: CAISESESNTEAFF.

This clonotype was seen many times. The chain is built from TRBV5-1 and TRBJ2-3; D not resolved. Deletions cut 2 bases from V and 0 bases from J, with 10 bases between. CDR3 length: 15 amino acids. The germline CDR1 and CDR2 sequences are SGHRS and YFSETQ. This chain's CDR3 is CASSFGDVSTDTQYF. The CDR3 nucleotides are TGCGCCAGCAGCTTTGGCGACGTTAGCACAGATACGCAGTATTTT.